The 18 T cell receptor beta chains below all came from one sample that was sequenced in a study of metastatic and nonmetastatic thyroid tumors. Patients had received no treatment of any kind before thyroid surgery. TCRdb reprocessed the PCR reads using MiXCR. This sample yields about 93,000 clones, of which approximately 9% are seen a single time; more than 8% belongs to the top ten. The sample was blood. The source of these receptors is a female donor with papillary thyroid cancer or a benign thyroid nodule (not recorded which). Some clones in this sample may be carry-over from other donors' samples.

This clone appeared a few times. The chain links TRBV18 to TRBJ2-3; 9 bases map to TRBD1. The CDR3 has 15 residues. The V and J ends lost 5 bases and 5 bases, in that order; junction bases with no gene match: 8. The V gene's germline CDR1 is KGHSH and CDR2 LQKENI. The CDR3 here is CASSSGQGTLDTQYF. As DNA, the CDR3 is TGTGCCAGCTCATCGGGACAGGGAACTTTAGATACGCAGTATTTT.

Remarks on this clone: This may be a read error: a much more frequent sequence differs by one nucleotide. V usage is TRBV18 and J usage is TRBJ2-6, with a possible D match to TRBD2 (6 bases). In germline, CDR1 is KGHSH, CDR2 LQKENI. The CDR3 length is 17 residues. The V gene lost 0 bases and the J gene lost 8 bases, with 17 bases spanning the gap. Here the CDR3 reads CASSPPGAGISSNVLTF. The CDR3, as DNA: TGTGCCAGCTCACCACCAGGGGCGGGGATTTCTTCCAACGTCCTGACTTTC.

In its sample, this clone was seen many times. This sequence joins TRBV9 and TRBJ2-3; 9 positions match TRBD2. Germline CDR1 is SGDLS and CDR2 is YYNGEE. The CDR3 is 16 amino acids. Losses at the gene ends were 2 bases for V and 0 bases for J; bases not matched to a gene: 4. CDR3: CASSVGGGASTDTQYF. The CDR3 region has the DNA TGTGCCAGCAGCGTCGGCGGGGGGGCTAGCACAGATACGCAGTATTTT.

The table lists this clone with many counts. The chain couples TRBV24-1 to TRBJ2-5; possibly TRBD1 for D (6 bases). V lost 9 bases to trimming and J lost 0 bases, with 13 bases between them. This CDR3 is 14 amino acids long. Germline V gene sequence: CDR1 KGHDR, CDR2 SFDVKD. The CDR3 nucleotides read TGTGCCACCTCGGACAGATCAGACCAAGAGACCCAGTACTTC. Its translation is CATSDRSDQETQYF.

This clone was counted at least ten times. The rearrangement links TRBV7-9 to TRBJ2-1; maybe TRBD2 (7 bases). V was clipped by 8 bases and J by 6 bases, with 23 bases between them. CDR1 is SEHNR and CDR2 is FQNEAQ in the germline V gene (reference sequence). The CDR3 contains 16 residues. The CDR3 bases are TGTGCCAGCTTCACAGGGAGGGCGGATGCTGGCAATGAGCAGTTCTTC. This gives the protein CASFTGRADAGNEQFF.

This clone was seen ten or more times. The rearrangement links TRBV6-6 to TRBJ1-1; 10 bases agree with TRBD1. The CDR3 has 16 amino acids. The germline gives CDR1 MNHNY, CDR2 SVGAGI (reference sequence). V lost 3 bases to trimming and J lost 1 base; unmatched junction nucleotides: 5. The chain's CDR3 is CASSYPGQGRNTEAFF. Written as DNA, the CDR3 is TGTGCCAGCAGTTATCCGGGACAGGGGCGGAACACTGAAGCTTTCTTT.

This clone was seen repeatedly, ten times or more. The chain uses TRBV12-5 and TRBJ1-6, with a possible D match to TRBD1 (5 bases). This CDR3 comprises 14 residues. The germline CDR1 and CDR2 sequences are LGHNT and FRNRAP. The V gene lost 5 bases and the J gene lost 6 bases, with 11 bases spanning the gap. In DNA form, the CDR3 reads TGTGCTAGTGGTCCCCGGGACGCTAATTCACCCCTCCACTTT. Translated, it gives CASGPRDANSPLHF.

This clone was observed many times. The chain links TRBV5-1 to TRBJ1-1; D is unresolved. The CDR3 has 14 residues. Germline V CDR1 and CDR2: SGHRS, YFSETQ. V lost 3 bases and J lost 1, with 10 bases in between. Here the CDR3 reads CASSSARRNTEAFF. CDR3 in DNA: TGCGCCAGCAGCTCGGCCCGGAGGAACACTGAAGCTTTCTTT. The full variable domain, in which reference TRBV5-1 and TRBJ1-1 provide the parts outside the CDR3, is KAGVTQTPRYLIKTRGQQVTLSCSPISGHRSVSWYQQTPGQGLQFLFEYFSETQRNKGNFPGRFSGRQFSNSRSEMNVSTLELGDSALYLCASSSARRNTEAFFGQGTRLTVV.

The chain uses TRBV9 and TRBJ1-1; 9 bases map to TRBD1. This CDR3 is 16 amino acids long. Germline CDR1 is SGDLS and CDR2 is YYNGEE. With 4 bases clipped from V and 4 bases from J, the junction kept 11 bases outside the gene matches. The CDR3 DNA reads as TGTGCCAGCAGCAACTCCGGGACAGGGTTTATCACTGAAGCTTTCTTT. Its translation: CASSNSGTGFITEAFF. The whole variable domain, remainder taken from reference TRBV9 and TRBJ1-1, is DSGVTQTPKHLITATGQRVTLRCSPRSGDLSVYWYQQSLDQGLQFLIQYYNGEERAKGNILERFSAQQFPDLHSELNLSSLELGDSALYFCASSNSGTGFITEAFFGQGTRLTVV.

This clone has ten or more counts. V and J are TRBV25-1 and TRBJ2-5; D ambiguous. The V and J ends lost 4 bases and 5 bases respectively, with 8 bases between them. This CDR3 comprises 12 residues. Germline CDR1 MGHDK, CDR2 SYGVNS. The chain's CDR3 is CASSVEVETQYF. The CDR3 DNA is TGTGCCAGCAGTGTTGAGGTCGAGACCCAGTACTTC.

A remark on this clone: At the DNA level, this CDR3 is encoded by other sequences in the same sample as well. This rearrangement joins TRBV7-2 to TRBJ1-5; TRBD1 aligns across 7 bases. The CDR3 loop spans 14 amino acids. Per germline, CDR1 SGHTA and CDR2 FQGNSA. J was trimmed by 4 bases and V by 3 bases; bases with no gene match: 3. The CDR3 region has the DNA TGTGCCAGCAGCTTGGACAGGATTAATCAGCCCCAGCATTTT. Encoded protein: CASSLDRINQPQHF.

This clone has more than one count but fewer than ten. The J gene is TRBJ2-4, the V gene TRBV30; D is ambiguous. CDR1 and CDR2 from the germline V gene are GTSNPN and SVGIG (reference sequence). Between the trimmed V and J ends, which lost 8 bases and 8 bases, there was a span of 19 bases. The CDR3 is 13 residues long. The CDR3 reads CAPYWPSFDIQYF. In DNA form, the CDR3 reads TGTGCCCCCTATTGGCCGAGTTTTGACATTCAGTACTTC.

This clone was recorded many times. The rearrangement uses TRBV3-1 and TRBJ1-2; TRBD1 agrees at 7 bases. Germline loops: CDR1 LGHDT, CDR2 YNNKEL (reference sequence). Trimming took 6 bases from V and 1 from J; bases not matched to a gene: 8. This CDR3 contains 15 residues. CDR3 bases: TGTGCCAGCAGTCTTACAGGGGCATATAACTATGGCTACACCTTC. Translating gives CASSLTGAYNYGYTF.

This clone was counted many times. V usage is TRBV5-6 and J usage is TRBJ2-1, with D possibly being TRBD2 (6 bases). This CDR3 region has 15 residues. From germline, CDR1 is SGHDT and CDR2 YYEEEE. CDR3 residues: CASLGRESSYNEQFF. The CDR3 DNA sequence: TGTGCTTCACTTGGCCGGGAGAGCTCCTACAATGAGCAGTTCTTC.

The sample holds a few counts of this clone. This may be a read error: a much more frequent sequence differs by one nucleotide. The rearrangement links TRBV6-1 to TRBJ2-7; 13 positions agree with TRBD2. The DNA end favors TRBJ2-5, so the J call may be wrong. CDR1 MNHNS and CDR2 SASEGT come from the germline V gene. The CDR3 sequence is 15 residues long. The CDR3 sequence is CASIGLAGAQETQYF. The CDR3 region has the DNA TGTGCCAGCATCGGACTAGCGGGAGCCCAAGAGACCCAGTACTTC.

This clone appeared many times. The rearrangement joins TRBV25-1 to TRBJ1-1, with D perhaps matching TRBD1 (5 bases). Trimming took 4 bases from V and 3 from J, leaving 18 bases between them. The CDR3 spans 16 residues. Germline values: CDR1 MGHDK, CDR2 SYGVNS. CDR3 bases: TGTGCCAGCAGTGCTGGATTACGGGGGAAAGACACTGAAGCTTTCTTT. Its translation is CASSAGLRGKDTEAFF.

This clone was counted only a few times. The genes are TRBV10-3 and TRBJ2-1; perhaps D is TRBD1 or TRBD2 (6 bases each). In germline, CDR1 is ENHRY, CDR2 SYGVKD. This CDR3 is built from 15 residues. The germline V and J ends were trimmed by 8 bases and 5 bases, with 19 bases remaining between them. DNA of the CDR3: TGTGCCATCGGAGGGGGTTTAGGGGCGAACAATGAGCAGTTCTTC. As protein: CAIGGGLGANNEQFF.

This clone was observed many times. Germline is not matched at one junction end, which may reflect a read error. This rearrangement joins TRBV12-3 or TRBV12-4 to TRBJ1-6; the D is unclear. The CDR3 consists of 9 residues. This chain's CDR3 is CASSLKVCF. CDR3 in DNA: TGTGCCAGCAGTTTAAAGGTTTGCTTT.